The rows below give T cell receptor beta chains drawn from one sample of a study of OX40 agonist ivuxolimab in advanced cancers. Method: immunoSEQ multiplex PCR; TCRdb's copy keeps in-frame clones and lacks some. The sample yields some 50,000 clones, just over 85% seen once. Here the sequenced sample was CD4+ or CD8+ T cells sorted from blood, taken in a trial of the OX40 agonist ivuxolimab. These receptors were collected from an adult with an advanced solid tumor such as melanoma, head and neck, liver or kidney cancer. The CDR3 runs from the conserved cysteine through the conserved F or W. The order of the fields is V gene, J gene, D gene, clone size, CDR3 length, CDR3 protein, CDR3 DNA. A D gene is named only where the DNA matches it firmly. Not all rows give a size; the values are once, few, many and, for expanded clones, a class.

>TRBV5-1|TRBJ2-7|TRBD1|few|14
CASSSSGTGSEQYF
TGCGCCAGCAGCTCATCCGGGACAGGGTCCGAGCAGTACTTC
>TRBV7-8|TRBJ2-7|-|-|15
CASSGGQGPFYEQYF
TGTGCCAGCAGCGGGGGACAAGGACCCTTTTACGAGCAGTACTTC
>TRBV7-2|TRBJ2-2|-|-|15
CASSLSGRTSGELFF
TGTGCCAGCAGCTTAAGTGGCCGGACGTCGGGGGAGCTGTTTTTT
>TRBV29-1|TRBJ2-5|-|-|10
CSVISGTQYF
TGCAGCGTGATAAGCGGGACCCAGTACTTC
>TRBV21-1|TRBJ2-7|-|-|14
CASSQHRGSYEQYF
TGTGCCAGCAGCCAACACCGGGGTTCCTACGAGCAGTACTTC
>TRBV15|TRBJ2-5|TRBD2|-|17
CATSRGELAGVRETQYF
TGTGCCACCAGCAGAGGAGAACTAGCGGGAGTCCGAGAGACCCAGTACTTC
>TRBV28|TRBJ2-5|-|-|13
CASSLGREETQYF
TGTGCCAGCAGTTTGGGCAGGGAAGAGACCCAGTACTTC
>TRBV27|TRBJ1-6|-|-|16
CASSPVSWGGNSPLHF
TGTGCCAGCAGTCCCGTCTCTTGGGGCGGGAATTCACCCCTCCACTTT
>TRBV11-3|TRBJ2-7|TRBD1|once|15
CASSLAGTGGYEQYF
TGTGCCAGCAGCTTAGCCGGGACAGGGGGCTACGAGCAGTACTTC
>TRBV19|TRBJ1-5|-|-|14
CASSMGGSNQPQHF
TGTGCCAGTAGTATGGGGGGTAGCAATCAGCCCCAGCATTTT
>TRBV2|TRBJ1-3|-|-|12
CASGRYSNTIYF
TGTGCCAGTGGACGATACAGTAACACCATATATTTT
>TRBV9|TRBJ2-1|TRBD2|-|13
CASSLAGYNEQFF
TGTGCCAGCAGCCTAGCGGGGTACAATGAGCAGTTCTTC
>TRBV6-5|TRBJ1-1|-|-|14
CASSYSPVNTEAFF
TGTGCCAGCAGTTACTCGCCAGTGAACACTGAAGCTTTCTTT
>TRBV4-2|TRBJ2-7|-|-|16
CASSQEEDKGFLEQYF
TGTGCCAGCAGCCAAGAAGAGGACAAGGGCTTTTTGGAGCAGTACTTC
>TRBV5-1|TRBJ2-6|-|-|20
CASSPSWGQADLAGANVLTF
TGCGCCAGCAGCCCTAGCTGGGGCCAGGCCGACCTGGCTGGGGCCAACGTCCTGACTTTC
>TRBV12-5|TRBJ2-5|-|-|15
CASGLVQPGMETQYF
TGTGCTAGTGGTTTGGTACAGCCAGGGATGGAGACCCAGTACTTC
>TRBV6-1|TRBJ2-7|-|-|14
CASSVVADSYEQYF
TGTGCCAGCAGTGTGGTGGCAGACTCTTACGAGCAGTACTTC
>TRBV5-1|TRBJ2-2|-|-|19
CASSLWVPRTTLGTGELFF
TGCGCCAGCAGCTTGTGGGTCCCCAGGACGACATTAGGAACCGGGGAGCTGTTTTTT
>TRBV7-9|TRBJ1-2|-|-|13
CASSFEGNYGYTF
TGTGCCAGCAGCTTCGAGGGGAACTATGGCTACACCTTC
>TRBV11-2|TRBJ2-7|TRBD2|-|15
CASSPYRAGGYEQYF
TGTGCCAGCAGCCCTTACAGGGCGGGGGGTTACGAGCAGTACTTC
>TRBV9|TRBJ1-5|TRBD1|-|15
CASSVEGASNQPQHF
TGTGCCAGCAGCGTAGAGGGGGCGAGCAATCAGCCCCAGCATTTT
>TRBV6-1|TRBJ1-2|-|-|14
CASSPVRMSGGYTF
TGTGCCAGCAGTCCCGTGCGGATGAGTGGTGGCTACACCTTC
>TRBV7-2|TRBJ1-1|-|few|13
CASSFIRGTEAFF
TGTGCCAGCAGCTTTATCCGAGGGACTGAAGCTTTCTTT
>TRBV7-9|TRBJ2-2|TRBD2|-|15
CASSFTSGNTGELFF
TGTGCCAGCAGCTTCACTAGCGGGAACACCGGGGAGCTGTTTTTT
>TRBV2|TRBJ2-3|TRBD1|-|14
CASKEGALGDTQYF
TGTGCCAGCAAAGAGGGGGCCTTAGGAGATACGCAGTATTTT
>TRBV5-1|TRBJ2-1|TRBD2|-|15
CASSLTSGGIYEQFF
TGCGCCAGCAGCTTGACTAGCGGGGGTATCTATGAGCAGTTCTTC
>TRBV19|TRBJ1-2|TRBD1|-|13
CASRGQDSYGYTF
TGTGCCAGTAGGGGACAGGATTCTTATGGCTACACCTTC
>TRBV11-2|TRBJ1-4|TRBD1|-|15
CASSGVATGDEKLFF
TGTGCCAGCAGCGGGGTTGCGACAGGGGATGAAAAACTGTTTTTT
>TRBV27|TRBJ2-3|TRBD1|-|15
CAISPGTDSTDTQYF
TGTGCCATATCCCCCGGGACAGATAGCACAGATACGCAGTATTTT
>TRBV2|TRBJ1-5|-|-|15
CASRDRDTLNQPQHF
TGTGCCAGCAGGGACCGGGACACCTTAAATCAGCCCCAGCATTTT
>TRBV19|TRBJ2-3|-|-|16
CASSMTGTPRTDTQYF
TGTGCCAGTAGTATGACCGGGACTCCCCGCACAGATACGCAGTATTTT
>TRBV7-2|TRBJ2-7|-|-|15
CASSLETGLVSEQYF
TGTGCCAGCAGCTTAGAAACCGGACTGGTCTCCGAGCAGTACTTC
>TRBV2|TRBJ1-4|-|-|14
CASTGPRLGEKLFF
TGTGCCAGCACCGGACCGAGGTTAGGGGAAAAACTGTTTTTT
>TRBV29-1|TRBJ2-5|TRBD2|-|17
CSVRSLAGGPGRETQYF
TGCAGCGTACGTTCGCTAGCGGGAGGGCCGGGTCGGGAGACCCAGTACTTC
>TRBV27|TRBJ2-3|-|-|14
CASNAAGGTDTQYF
TGTGCCAGCAATGCAGCGGGCGGCACAGATACGCAGTATTTT
>TRBV15|TRBJ2-7|TRBD2|-|13
CATSRDSAGVPYF
TGTGCCACCAGCAGAGATTCGGCGGGGGTTCCGTACTTC
>TRBV7-9|TRBJ2-3|-|-|16
CASSLVLSPGRDTQYF
TGTGCCAGCAGCTTAGTTCTGAGCCCCGGAAGAGATACGCAGTATTTT
>TRBV14|TRBJ2-5|-|few|16
CASSQRLKGDGETQYF
TGTGCCAGCAGCCAAAGATTGAAGGGGGATGGAGAGACCCAGTACTTC
>TRBV7-2|TRBJ2-7|-|-|13
CASSSPRAYEQYF
TGTGCCAGCAGCTCGCCCAGGGCCTACGAGCAGTACTTC
>TRBV12-5|TRBJ2-2|-|-|16
CASGLVKQGNTGELFF
TGTGCTAGTGGTTTGGTAAAACAGGGAAACACCGGGGAGCTGTTTTTT
>TRBV19|TRBJ2-1|-|-|15
CASIRIRESYNEQFF
TGTGCCAGTATTAGGATCCGGGAGTCCTACAATGAGCAGTTCTTC
>TRBV28|TRBJ2-7|-|-|11
CASRESYEQYF
TGTGCCAGCAGGGAATCCTACGAGCAGTACTTC
>TRBV5-1|TRBJ2-5|TRBD2|-|16
CASSLFGTSGQETQYF
TGCGCCAGCAGCTTGTTTGGGACTAGCGGACAAGAGACCCAGTACTTC
>TRBV4-2|TRBJ1-4|-|-|18
CASSQESYRTQVNEKLFF
TGTGCCAGCAGCCAAGAGTCGTACCGGACGCAGGTTAATGAAAAACTGTTTTTT
>TRBV5-4|TRBJ1-1|-|-|13
CASSLEQNTEAFF
TGTGCCAGCAGCTTGGAGCAGAACACTGAAGCTTTCTTT
>TRBV6-5|TRBJ2-7|-|-|11
CASGGAAEQYF
TGTGCCAGCGGGGGGGCCGCCGAGCAGTACTTC
>TRBV29-1|TRBJ2-7|-|-|9
CSVEDEQYF
TGCAGCGTTGAAGATGAGCAGTACTTC
>TRBV7-9|TRBJ2-3|-|-|15
CASSLHRGGTDTQYF
TGTGCCAGCAGCTTACACAGAGGGGGGACAGATACGCAGTATTTT